One sample yielded the 19 T cell receptor beta chains listed below, sequenced in a study of T cell repertoires in cytomegalovirus infection. TCRdb redid the calling of the reads with MiXCR, one entry per CDR3 protein. The sample records 250,000 to 300,000 distinct CDR3 sequences, about an eighth being singletons. Sequencing used PBMCs. Receptor source: a human donor in good health (CMV status not recorded). Some clones in this sample may be carry-over from other donors' samples.

This clonotype was counted at least ten times. This chain uses TRBV7-9 with TRBJ2-7, with TRBD1 identical over 9 bases. Trimming removed 5 bases from V and 0 bases from J; junction bases left unmatched: 11. CDR1 is SEHNR and CDR2 is FQNEAQ in the germline V gene (reference sequence). The CDR3 totals 17 residues. CDR3 protein: CASSTSPGQGYSYEQYF. The DNA for the CDR3 is TGTGCCAGCAGCACCTCCCCGGGACAGGGATACTCCTACGAGCAGTACTTC.

This clonotype has a count of ten or more. The chain is built from TRBV4-2 and TRBJ1-5, with D possibly being TRBD1 (5 bases). In germline, CDR1 is LGHNA, CDR2 YNFKEQ. The V end was cut by 4 bases, the J end by 0 bases, with 16 bases between. This CDR3 contains 17 residues. CDR3 loop: CASSPQAQAYSNQPQHF. The CDR3 DNA follows: TGTGCCAGCAGCCCACAGGCTCAGGCTTATAGCAATCAGCCCCAGCATTTT.

There are many counts of this clonotype. The chain recombines TRBV20-1 with TRBJ2-3, with D hard to call. V shed 0 bases and J shed 12 bases, with 22 bases lying between them. The CDR3 runs 15 residues. Germline V gene sequence: CDR1 DFQATT, CDR2 SNEGSKA (reference sequence). The CDR3 sequence is CSARDPSALTPAQYF. The CDR3 region has the DNA TGCAGTGCTAGAGATCCGTCCGCACTTACGCCTGCTCAGTATTTT.

The V and J genes are TRBV20-1 and TRBJ2-1; D might be TRBD1 (6 bases). CDR1 is DFQATT and CDR2 is SNEGSKA in the germline V gene (reference sequence). There are 13 residues in the CDR3. V shed 3 bases and J shed 4 bases, with 10 bases lying between them. The CDR3 spells CSASRTGYNEQFF. CDR3 DNA: TGCAGTGCTAGCCGTACAGGGTACAATGAGCAGTTCTTC.

The J gene is TRBJ2-1, the V gene TRBV7-9; D remains unclear. Germline assignment: CDR1 SEHNR and CDR2 FQNEAQ (reference sequence). The V gene lost 2 bases and the J gene lost 5 bases, with 13 bases spanning the gap. The length of the CDR3 is 15 residues. The CDR3 spells CASSLTPTGDNEQFF. DNA for the CDR3: TGTGCCAGCAGCTTAACGCCTACCGGAGACAATGAGCAGTTCTTC.

This clonotype was seen at least ten times. This chain connects TRBV10-3 to TRBJ2-2; D assignment may be TRBD1 or TRBD2 (5 bases each). The CDR3 sequence is 14 residues long. Per germline, CDR1 ENHRY and CDR2 SYGVKD. V dropped 4 bases and J dropped 4 bases, with 10 bases sitting between them. The CDR3 reads CAISGTGLTGELFF. The CDR3 nucleotides read TGTGCCATCAGTGGAACAGGACTCACCGGGGAGCTGTTTTTT.

This clonotype was observed many times. The chain is built from TRBV6-6 and TRBJ2-1; 10 bases line up with TRBD2. Germline V gene sequence: CDR1 MNHNY, CDR2 SVGAGI (reference sequence). The CDR3 consists of 14 residues. After removal of 5 bases from V and 3 bases from J, the junction contained 1 base not matched to a gene. CDR3 sequence: CASSTSGDYNEQFF. CDR3 DNA: TGTGCCAGCAGTACTAGCGGGGACTACAATGAGCAGTTCTTC.

The chain uses TRBV20-1 and TRBJ2-7; D assignment may be TRBD1 or TRBD2 (5 bases each). This CDR3 spans 15 amino acids. The V end was cut by 4 bases, the J end by 1 base, with 17 bases between. Germline CDR1 and CDR2: DFQATT and SNEGSKA (reference sequence). The CDR3 nucleotides are TGCAGTGCTACCGCCGGGACCGCCGGATCCTACGAGCAGTACTTC. This codes for CSATAGTAGSYEQYF.

This clonotype was counted ten times or more. This rearrangement joins TRBV7-3 to TRBJ1-1; TRBD1 aligns across 10 bases. The V gene end was trimmed by 0 bases and the J gene end by 2 bases; junction bases not matched to a gene: 12. The CDR3 is made up of 19 amino acids. CDR1 is SGHTA and CDR2 is FQGTGA in the germline V gene. The CDR3 is CASSLTEGQGPKLNTEAFF. CDR3 sequence (DNA): TGTGCCAGCAGCTTAACCGAGGGACAGGGGCCAAAACTCAACACTGAAGCTTTCTTT. The full variable domain, in which reference TRBV7-3 and TRBJ1-1 provide the parts outside the CDR3, is GAGVSQTPSNKVTEKGKYVELRCDPISGHTALYWYRQSLGQGPEFLIYFQGTGAADDSGLPNDRFFAVRPEGSVSTLKIQRTERGDSAVYLCASSLTEGQGPKLNTEAFFGQGTRLTVV.

This clonotype appeared a few times. V and J are TRBV19 and TRBJ2-7; D gene unclear. This CDR3 is built from 14 residues. CDR1 and CDR2 from the germline V gene are LNHDA and SQIVND (reference sequence). Trimming cost V 5 bases and J 0 bases, with 11 bases left between them. CDR3 amino acids: CASSQRVLSYEQYF. The CDR3 nucleotides read TGTGCCAGTAGTCAACGGGTCCTCTCCTACGAGCAGTACTTC. The full variable domain, in which reference TRBV19 and TRBJ2-7 provide the parts outside the CDR3, is DGGITQSPKYLFRKEGQNVTLSCEQNLNHDAMYWYRQDPGQGLRLIYYSQIVNDFQKGDIAEGYSVSREKKESFPLTVTSAQKNPTAFYLCASSQRVLSYEQYFGPGTRLTVT.

This clonotype was picked up a small number of times. The chain is built from TRBV4-2 and TRBJ1-5; maybe TRBD1 (5 bases). Trimming stripped 1 base from V and 5 bases from J, with 12 bases between. This CDR3 has 15 amino acids. CDR1 is LGHNA, CDR2 YNFKEQ, per germline. CDR3 sequence reads: CASSQVGTEDQPQHF. The CDR3 region has the DNA TGTGCCAGCAGCCAAGTCGGGACGGAAGATCAGCCCCAGCATTTT.

This clonotype appeared many times. The rearrangement links TRBV29-1 to TRBJ2-7; tentative D call: TRBD2 (5 bases). This CDR3 is built from 14 residues. Trimming pared 4 bases from V and 2 bases from J, leaving 15 bases between. CDR1 and CDR2 from the germline V gene are SQVTM and ANQGSEA. The CDR3 sequence is CSVGVLSGAYEQYF. DNA of the CDR3: TGCAGCGTTGGAGTTCTAAGCGGAGCCTACGAGCAGTACTTC.

V is TRBV5-4 and J is TRBJ2-5, with D perhaps TRBD2 (5 bases). This CDR3 contains 14 residues. V was clipped by 4 bases and J by 0 bases, with 10 bases between them. From germline, CDR1 is SGHNT and CDR2 YYREEE (reference sequence). The DNA for the CDR3 is TGTGCCAGCAGCCGGCCGGGGTACCAAGAGACCCAGTACTTC. It is translated as CASSRPGYQETQYF.

This clonotype was detected ten times or more. The V call is TRBV6-5, the J call TRBJ2-2; D is undetermined. The CDR3 is 13 residues long. Germline-derived CDR1 and CDR2 are MNHEY and SVGAGI. V dropped 4 bases and J dropped 7 bases, with 10 bases sitting between them. The CDR3 nucleotides read TGTGCCAGCAGTTCCGGAAGAGTCGGGGAGCTGTTTTTT. Residues: CASSSGRVGELFF.

This clonotype was seen ten or more times. The V and J genes are TRBV7-2 and TRBJ2-7, with D hard to call. The CDR3 runs to 11 residues. Germline V gives CDR1 SGHTA, CDR2 FQGNSA. V gave up 5 bases and J gave up 0 bases, with 2 bases separating them. The CDR3 loop is CASSPSYEQYF. The CDR3 DNA is TGTGCCAGCAGCCCCTCCTACGAGCAGTACTTC.

The rearrangement links TRBV10-3 to TRBJ2-5; 8 positions agree with TRBD2. V gave up 3 bases and J gave up 4 bases; unmatched junction bases: 4. The CDR3 totals 14 residues. The V gene's germline CDR1 is ENHRY and CDR2 SYGVKD. CDR3: CAISDGTRSETQYF. For the CDR3, the DNA is TGTGCCATCAGTGACGGGACTAGGTCAGAGACCCAGTACTTC.

This clonotype was detected a few times. The chain carries TRBV5-4 and TRBJ2-3; D is ambiguous. The CDR3 totals 15 residues. Germline CDR1 is SGHNT and CDR2 is YYREEE (reference sequence). Trimming removed 1 base from V and 0 bases from J, with 9 bases in between. CDR3 loop: CASSLPRPSTDTQYF. DNA for the CDR3: TGTGCCAGCAGCTTGCCAAGGCCTAGCACAGATACGCAGTATTTT. The variable domain in full, completed from reference TRBV5-4 and TRBJ2-3, reads ETGVTQSPTHLIKTRGQQVTLRCSSQSGHNTVSWYQQALGQGPQFIFQYYREEENGRGNFPPRFSGLQFPNYSSELNVNALELDDSALYLCASSLPRPSTDTQYFGPGTRLTVL.

DNA of the CDR3: TGTGCCAGCAGCTTGGATCCCAACAGGGTAACAGAAGCTTTCTTT. This sequence encodes CASSLDPNRVTEAFF. The V call is TRBV5-5, the J call TRBJ1-1, with D possibly being TRBD1 (6 bases). V was trimmed by 0 bases and J by 8 bases, leaving 17 bases between them. Looked up from germline, CDR1 is SGHKS and CDR2 is YYEKEE (reference sequence). This CDR3 comprises 15 residues. Together with reference TRBV5-5 and TRBJ1-1, the CDR3 gives the full variable domain: DAGVTQSPTHLIKTRGQQVTLRCSPISGHKSVSWYQQVLGQGPQFIFQYYEKEERGRGNFPDRFSARQFPNYSSELNVNALLLGDSALYLCASSLDPNRVTEAFFGQGTRLTVV.

This chain uses TRBV19 with TRBJ2-1; D is unresolved. Per the germline V gene, CDR1 is LNHDA and CDR2 is SQIVND (reference sequence). V was trimmed by 3 bases and J by 1 base, leaving 7 bases between them. This CDR3 is 14 amino acids long. In nucleotides, the CDR3 is TGTGCCAGTAGTATGTCCGGTTCCTACAATGAGCAGTTCTTC. This codes for CASSMSGSYNEQFF.